Following are 10 T cell receptor beta chains from one sample sequenced in a study of regulatory T cells in long-lasting Graves disease (dated by TCRdb to about 2021). Libraries were constructed by multiplex PCR. Sequencing used an Illumina HiSeq 4000. iRepertoire HTBI primers and Arm-PCR amplification of CDR3 regions were used to construct TCR beta libraries. TCRdb trimmed the raw reads at Q25, called clones with MiXCR and kept productive beta chains. Each CDR3 protein appears once, grouped with its most common genes and DNA. The sample table contains 500,000 to 700,000 distinct CDR3 sequences; only one count was recorded for under 20% of them. Jointly, the top ten make up 18% of the sample. Sample time point, as interpreted from the label and publication: newly diagnosed GD, antithyroid drugs for less than 3 months. For both TCR sequencing and RNA sequencing, RNA was extracted from PBMCs using TRIzol.

A further study also used this sample, focusing on T cells in Graves' hyperthyroidism and ophthalmopathy.

This material consisted of peripheral blood mononuclear cells (PBMCs), taken at new diagnosis, from a patient treated with antithyroid drugs. The receptors here all came from a woman in her 30s with Graves disease. Donor details come from another sample of the same person, matched by shared clones.

This clonotype was picked up a small number of times. In nucleotides, the CDR3 is TGCAGTGCTCTCAGCCAGGGTTGGAGCAATCAGCCCCAGCATTTT. Encoded protein: CSALSQGWSNQPQHF. The chain couples TRBV20-1 to TRBJ1-5; D is perhaps TRBD1 (5 bases). Germline V CDR1 and CDR2: DFQATT, SNEGSKA (reference sequence). Trimming stripped 5 bases from V and 1 base from J, with 15 bases between. The CDR3 consists of 15 residues.

Ten or more counts support this clonotype. The chain recombines TRBV12-3 or TRBV12-4 with TRBJ2-1; D is perhaps TRBD1 or TRBD2 (6 bases each). This CDR3 region has 15 residues. V was cut by 3 bases and J by 3 bases, with 12 bases left in between. This CDR3 reads CASSFRGTDYNEQFF. The CDR3 DNA reads as TGTGCCAGCAGTTTTAGGGGGACTGACTACAATGAGCAGTTCTTC.

In its sample, this clonotype was seen many times. The junction departs from germline at one end; a sequencing error may be responsible. The chain couples TRBV5-1 to TRBJ1-4; a weak D match, TRBD1 (5 bases). Germline CDR1 is SGHRS and CDR2 is YFSETQ. The CDR3 length is 14 residues. DNA of the CDR3: TGTGCCAGCAGTCCGGGACGCCTGGATGAAAAACTGTTTTTT. It encodes CASSPGRLDEKLFF.

The chain combines TRBV19 with TRBJ2-2; D is possibly TRBD1 (6 bases). V lost 4 bases to trimming and J lost 6 bases, with 12 bases between them. Germline V CDR1 and CDR2: LNHDA, SQIVND (reference sequence). The CDR3 covers 14 residues. Here the CDR3 DNA reads TGTGCCAGTAGTACCGGACAGTCCTCCGGGGAGCTGTTTTTT. Translated, it gives CASSTGQSSGELFF. Filled out from reference TRBV19 and TRBJ2-2, the complete variable domain reads DGGITQSPKYLFRKEGQNVTLSCEQNLNHDAMYWYRQDPGQGLRLIYYSQIVNDFQKGDIAEGYSVSREKKESFPLTVTSAQKNPTAFYLCASSTGQSSGELFFGEGSRLTVL.

Ten or more counts support this clonotype. This rearrangement joins TRBV27 to TRBJ2-7, with D perhaps matching TRBD1 or TRBD2 (6 bases each). V gave up 7 bases and J gave up 3 bases, with 13 bases separating them. The CDR3 runs to 13 residues. The germline V gene encodes CDR1 MNHEY and CDR2 SMNVEV (reference sequence). The CDR3 DNA follows: TGTGCCAGCAAAGTAGGAGGGGGCTACGAGCAGTACTTC. Translating it yields CASKVGGGYEQYF.

Many counts were recorded for this clonotype. One junction end disagrees with the germline gene, perhaps due to a read error. This chain uses TRBV5-1 with TRBJ1-1, with D maybe TRBD1 (6 bases). The CDR3 runs 15 residues. The V gene's germline CDR1 is SGHRS and CDR2 YFSETQ. DNA for the CDR3: TGTGCCAGCAGCCTGGCAGGGGCCATGAACACTGAAGCTTTCTTT. Translated, it gives CASSLAGAMNTEAFF.

The J gene is TRBJ2-5, the V gene TRBV6-5; weak D call: TRBD2 (6 bases). Trimming removed 2 bases from V and 3 bases from J, with 16 bases in between. Germline assignment: CDR1 MNHEY and CDR2 SVGAGI. The CDR3 is made up of 16 amino acids. CDR3 sequence: CASSYTSGGKEETQYF. In DNA form, the CDR3 reads TGTGCCAGCAGTTACACTTCGGGCGGGAAGGAAGAGACCCAGTACTTC.

The chain links TRBV11-3 to TRBJ2-1, with 10 bases matching TRBD2. Trimming at V came to 1 base and at J to 4 bases, leaving 7 bases not matched to a gene. Per the germline V gene, CDR1 is SGHNT and CDR2 is YENEEA. This CDR3 has 17 residues. CDR3 residues: CASSLVSGRGGYNEQFF. In DNA, the CDR3 is TGTGCCAGCAGCTTAGTCAGCGGGAGGGGGGGGTACAATGAGCAGTTCTTC.

The gene calls are TRBV19 and TRBJ2-7; the D gene is possibly TRBD2 (5 bases). Germline V gene lookup returns CDR1 LNHDA and CDR2 SQIVND (reference sequence). The ends were cut back, 4 bases at V and 3 bases at J, with 16 bases in the middle. The CDR3 consists of 15 residues. In DNA form, the CDR3 reads TGTGCCAGTAGTACCGTAGCGAGAGGGCGCTACGAGCAGTACTTC. It is translated as CASSTVARGRYEQYF.

The chain links TRBV14 to TRBJ2-5, with D hard to call. V gave up 0 bases and J gave up 4 bases, with 21 bases separating them. This CDR3 contains 18 residues. Looked up from germline, CDR1 is SGHDN and CDR2 is FVKESK. CDR3 loop: CASSQDLRALKEGETQYF. The CDR3 DNA sequence: TGTGCCAGCAGCCAAGACCTCCGGGCACTCAAGGAAGGAGAGACCCAGTACTTC.